This paragraph reports one T cell receptor (beta chain). Which antigen it targets is not known. There are no base qualities to consult, and no much larger clone falls within one base. From the germline V gene, CDR1 is SGHAT and CDR2 is FQNNGV. The germline V and J ends show losses of 5 bases and 4 bases respectively, and no gene match explains 13 bases of the junction. The CDR3 runs 16 residues from the cysteine to the phenylalanine. Just the 48-base CDR3 DNA is kept, in frame starting at base 1. The donors were roughly 39 Caucasian individuals from Russia, aged roughly 6 to 90 years, who were systemically healthy. Around 9.8 milliliters of peripheral blood were collected from each donor into EDTA-treated Vacutainer tubes. PBMCs were isolated by Ficoll-Paque density-gradient centrifugation, with at least 6 million obtained per sample. Total RNA, at least 6 micrograms per sample, was extracted from PBMCs with Trizol reagent. Naive CD45RAhigh/CD27high T cell percentages were measured by flow cytometry on a PBMC aliquot from every donor.

These data come from a study of blood T cells in healthy people across ages (dated by TCRdb to the mid-2010s). Study-wide context: Template switching captured roughly one uniquely barcoded TCR beta cDNA molecule per two T cells in model experiments. The study measured age-related changes in TCR beta repertoire diversity using deep sequencing normalized with unique cDNA molecular identifiers. Donors were grouped into four age groups: young (average approximately 15 years), middle-aged (about 40), aged (approximately 58) and long-lived (just over 80). To avoid experimental bias, donors of different ages were randomly spread across the sequencing lanes. Two additional independent replicas of 1 million unique cDNA reads from the same blood draw were analyzed for two donors (one aged 18 to 29 and one aged 80 or older). Overall results and qualifications from the work: Total diversity estimates from one million sequenced T cells were considered lower bounds and underestimates. Compared with the aged group, more naive CD4+ T cells, fewer expanded clones and increased TCR diversity were shown by the long-lived group, suggesting age selection. There was a strong correlation between observed TCR beta diversity and the percentage of naive T cells measured by flow cytometry. Observed TCR beta diversity per million T cells fell roughly linearly with age, and a significant reduction was already apparent by age roughly 40. Bulk unsorted PBMC profiling prevented conclusive comparison of naive and antigen-experienced compartments. Because donor CMV infection status was unknown, age-related changes in expanded clonotypes were potentially confounded.

Library preparation employed 5' RACE. TCRdb shows the sequencer as Illumina HiSeq 2500. The second PCR ran for roughly 7 to 11 cycles and used a J-beta primer mix along with a sample-barcoded 5' primer. A unique molecular identifier was introduced onto each TCR beta cDNA molecule by a template-switch 5' adaptor carrying 12 random nucleotides. Each sample yielded at least 2.5 million CDR3-containing paired-end reads. First-strand cDNA synthesis was performed from all RNA using the Mint cDNA synthesis kit, with priming by a TRBC-specific oligonucleotide. Following uracil-DNA glycosylase treatment, all cDNA underwent a first 18-cycle PCR with the universal primers M1SS and BC2_uni_R. From the authors' description of their analysis: For normalization, 1 million high-quality reads were randomly selected from each sample, with every read carrying a distinct molecular identifier. Reads sharing molecular identifiers were discarded rather than binned into consensus sequences. CDR3 identification, clonotype clustering and error correction used MiTCR with a Q25 quality threshold and the strictest error-elimination algorithm. A nonparametric unseen species model with Euler transformation was used to estimate lower-bound total TCR beta diversity. Clones were called with MiXCR by TCRdb after fastp trimmed the public reads at Q25, and only in-frame beta chains were retained. Rows merge per CDR3 protein into single entries with the most common DNA and genes. TCRdb assigned the V and J calls; the authors' analysis was not used. This sample gives about 1.7 million distinct CDR3 sequences in total; 28% of them show up just once. The ten largest clones represent approximately 7.7% of the sample.

Sequenced material: blood. This receptor chain uses TRBV11-2 and TRBJ1-2; 7 nucleotides in the junction match TRBD1. The TCR originated in a woman in her 30s in good health. Read as DNA, the sequence is TGTGCCAGCAGCAAGGGGTACAGGGGCTGGGGCTATGGCTACACCTTC. Its amino acids are CASSKGYRGWGYGYTF.